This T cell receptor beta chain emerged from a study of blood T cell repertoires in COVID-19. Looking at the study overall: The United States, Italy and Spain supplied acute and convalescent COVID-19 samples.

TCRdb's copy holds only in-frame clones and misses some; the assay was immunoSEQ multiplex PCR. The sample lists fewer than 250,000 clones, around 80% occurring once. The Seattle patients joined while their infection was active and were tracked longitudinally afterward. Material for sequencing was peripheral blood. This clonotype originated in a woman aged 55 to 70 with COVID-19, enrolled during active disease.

CDR3 region: CASSLGQFSTDTQYF. The CDR3, as DNA: TGTGCCAGCAGCTTAGGACAGTTCAGCACAGATACGCAGTATTTT. The chain joins TRBV7-8 to TRBJ2-3, with D possibly being TRBD1 (5 bases). Trimming left V 1 base short and J 0 bases short, with 8 bases between. The CDR3 runs 15 residues. Germline V gene sequence: CDR1 SGHVS, CDR2 FQNEAQ.